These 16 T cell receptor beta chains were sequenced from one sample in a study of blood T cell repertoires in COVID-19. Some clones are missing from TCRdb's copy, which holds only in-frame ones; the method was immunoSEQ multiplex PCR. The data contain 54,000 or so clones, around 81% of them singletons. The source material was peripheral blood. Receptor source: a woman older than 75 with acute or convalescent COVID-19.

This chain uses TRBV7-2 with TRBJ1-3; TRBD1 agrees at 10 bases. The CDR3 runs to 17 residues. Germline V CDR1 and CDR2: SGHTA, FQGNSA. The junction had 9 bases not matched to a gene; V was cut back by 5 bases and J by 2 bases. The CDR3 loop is CASSQGQGTSTGNTIYF. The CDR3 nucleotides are TGTGCCAGCAGCCAGGGACAGGGGACTAGTACTGGAAACACCATATATTTT.

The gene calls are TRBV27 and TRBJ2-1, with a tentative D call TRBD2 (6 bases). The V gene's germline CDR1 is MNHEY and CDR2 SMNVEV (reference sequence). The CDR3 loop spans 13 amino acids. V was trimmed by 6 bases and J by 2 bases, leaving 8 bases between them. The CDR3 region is CASRDYTYNEQFF. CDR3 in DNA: TGTGCCAGCAGGGACTACACCTACAATGAGCAGTTCTTC.

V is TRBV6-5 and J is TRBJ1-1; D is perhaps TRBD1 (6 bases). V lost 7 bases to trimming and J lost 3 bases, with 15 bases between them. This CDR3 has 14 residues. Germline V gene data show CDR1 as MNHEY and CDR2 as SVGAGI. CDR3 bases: TGTGCCAGCAAGAGGGACATTGGGGACACTGAAGCTTTCTTT. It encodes CASKRDIGDTEAFF.

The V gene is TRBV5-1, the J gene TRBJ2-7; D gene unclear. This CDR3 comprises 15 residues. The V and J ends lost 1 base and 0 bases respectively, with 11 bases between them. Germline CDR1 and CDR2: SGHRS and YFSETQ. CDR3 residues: CASSLWPRRSYEQYF. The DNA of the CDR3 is TGCGCCAGCAGCTTGTGGCCTCGCCGCTCCTACGAGCAGTACTTC.

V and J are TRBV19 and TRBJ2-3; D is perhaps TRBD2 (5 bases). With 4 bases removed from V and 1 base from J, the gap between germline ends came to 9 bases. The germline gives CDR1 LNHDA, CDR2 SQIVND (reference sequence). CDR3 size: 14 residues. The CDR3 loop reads CASSTDSGTDTQYF. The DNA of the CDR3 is TGTGCCAGTAGTACGGACTCTGGCACAGATACGCAGTATTTT.

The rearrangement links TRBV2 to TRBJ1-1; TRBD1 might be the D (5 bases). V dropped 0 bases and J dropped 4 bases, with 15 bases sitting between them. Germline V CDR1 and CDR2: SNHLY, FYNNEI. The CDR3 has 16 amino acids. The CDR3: CASSEAQVARVTEAFF. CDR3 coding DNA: TGTGCCAGCAGTGAAGCGCAAGTTGCCAGGGTCACTGAAGCTTTCTTT.

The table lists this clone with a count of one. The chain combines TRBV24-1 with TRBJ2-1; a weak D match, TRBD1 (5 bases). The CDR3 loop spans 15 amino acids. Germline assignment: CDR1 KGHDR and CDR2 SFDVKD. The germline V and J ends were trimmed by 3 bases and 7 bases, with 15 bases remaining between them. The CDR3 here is CATSDTREVANEQFF. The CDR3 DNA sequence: TGTGCCACCAGTGATACCAGGGAAGTGGCGAATGAGCAGTTCTTC.

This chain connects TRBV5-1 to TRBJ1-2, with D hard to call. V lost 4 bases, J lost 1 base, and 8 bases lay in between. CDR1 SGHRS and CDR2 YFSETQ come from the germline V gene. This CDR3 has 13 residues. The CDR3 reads CASSRDNNYGYTF. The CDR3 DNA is TGCGCCAGCAGCCGCGACAATAACTATGGCTACACCTTC.

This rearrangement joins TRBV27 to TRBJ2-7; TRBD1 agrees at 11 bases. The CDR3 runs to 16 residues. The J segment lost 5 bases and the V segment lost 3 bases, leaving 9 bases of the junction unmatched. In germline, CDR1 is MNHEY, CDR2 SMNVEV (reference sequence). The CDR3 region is CASSFTPGQGGNEQYF. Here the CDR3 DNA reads TGTGCCAGCAGTTTTACGCCGGGACAGGGGGGAAACGAGCAGTACTTC.

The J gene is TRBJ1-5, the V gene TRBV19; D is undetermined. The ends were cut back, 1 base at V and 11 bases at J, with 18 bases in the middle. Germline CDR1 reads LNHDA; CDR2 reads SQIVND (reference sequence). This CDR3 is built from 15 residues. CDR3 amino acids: CASSIGETVGLSQHF. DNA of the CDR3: TGTGCCAGTAGTATAGGAGAAACAGTCGGACTGTCCCAGCATTTT. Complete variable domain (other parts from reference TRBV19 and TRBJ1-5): DGGITQSPKYLFRKEGQNVTLSCEQNLNHDAMYWYRQDPGQGLRLIYYSQIVNDFQKGDIAEGYSVSREKKESFPLTVTSAQKNPTAFYLCASSIGETVGLSQHFGDGTRLSIL.

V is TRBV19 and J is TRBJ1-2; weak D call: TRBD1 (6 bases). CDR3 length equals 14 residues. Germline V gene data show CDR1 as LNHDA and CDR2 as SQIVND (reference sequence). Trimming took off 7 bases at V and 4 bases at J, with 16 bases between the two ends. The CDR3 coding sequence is TGTGCCAGTACCCGGACAGATCCGCCCTATGGCTACACCTTC. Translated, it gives CASTRTDPPYGYTF.

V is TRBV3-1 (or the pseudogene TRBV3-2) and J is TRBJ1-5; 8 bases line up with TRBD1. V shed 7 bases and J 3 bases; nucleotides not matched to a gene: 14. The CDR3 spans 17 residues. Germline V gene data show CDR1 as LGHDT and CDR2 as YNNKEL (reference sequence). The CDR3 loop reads CASTLGQGSFHNQPQHF. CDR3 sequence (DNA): TGTGCCAGCACCCTTGGACAGGGATCGTTTCACAATCAGCCCCAGCATTTT.

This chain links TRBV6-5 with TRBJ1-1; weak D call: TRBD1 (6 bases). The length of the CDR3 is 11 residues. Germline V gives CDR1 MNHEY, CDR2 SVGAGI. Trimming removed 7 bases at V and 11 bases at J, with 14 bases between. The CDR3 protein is CASTNRVAAFF. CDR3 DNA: TGTGCCAGCACCAACAGGGTGGCGGCTTTCTTT.

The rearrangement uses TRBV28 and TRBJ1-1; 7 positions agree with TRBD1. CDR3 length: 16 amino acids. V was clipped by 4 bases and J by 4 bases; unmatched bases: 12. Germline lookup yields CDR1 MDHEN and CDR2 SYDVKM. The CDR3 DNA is TGTGCCAGCAGTTCCCCCCGGGACAGCAGAAGCACTGAAGCTTTCTTT. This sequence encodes CASSSPRDSRSTEAFF.

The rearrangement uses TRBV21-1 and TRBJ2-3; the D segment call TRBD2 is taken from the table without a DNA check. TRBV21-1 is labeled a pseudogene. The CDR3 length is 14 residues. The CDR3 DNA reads TGTGCCAGCAGCCGAAAAGATTTAGCGGATACGCAGTATTTT. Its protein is CASSRKDLADTQYF.

For the CDR3, the DNA is TGTGCCAGCAGTTTCGCGACTAGCGGGAGGGGGACCCAGTACTTC. Its translation is CASSFATSGRGTQYF. This chain links TRBV27 with TRBJ2-5; 14 nucleotides match TRBD2. The length of the CDR3 is 15 residues. Germline loops: CDR1 MNHEY, CDR2 SMNVEV (reference sequence). Germline trimming cut 3 bases from V and 7 bases from J; bases unmatched to any gene: 4.